This T cell receptor (beta chain) originates from a study of CD8 T cells in ankylosing spondylitis. The germline V and J ends were trimmed by 4 bases and 9 bases, with 12 bases remaining between them. The CDR3 is 13 amino acids. CDR1 and CDR2 (germline): SGHVS, FNYEAQ. Each TCR beta library was made by quantitative 5'-RACE that incorporated molecular barcodes. TCRdb fed the 5' RACE reads into MiXCR, producing one record per CDR3 protein. The sample includes 200,000 or so distinct CDR3 sequences, roughly 18% seen only once; the top ten take 4.3%. The TCR comes from a male donor aged 10 to 30 with ankylosing spondylitis or in good health (not recorded which). The sample taken for sequencing was blood, either unsorted or a sorted T cell fraction (not recorded which). The chain recombines TRBV7-6 with TRBJ2-2; maybe TRBD1 (6 bases). CDR3 nucleotides: TGTGCCAGCAGCTCGAACAGGGCGCGGGAGCTGTTTTTT. It encodes CASSSNRARELFF.